This paragraph reports one T cell receptor (beta chain). Its target is unknown. Primers for the PCR totalled 60 Vbeta and 13 Jbeta. The data were produced by immunoSEQ multiplex PCR, yet TCRdb's version contains in-frame clones alone and is incomplete. The table has under 150,000 clones, roughly three quarters seen once. The data were taken from a study of cytomegalovirus exposure and HLA in healthy donors. The study, taken as a whole, reports: Reported performance of the classifier showed diagnosis of cytomegalovirus status with high specificity and sensitivity. Across all donors, roughly uniform sequencing depth was an assumption of the presence/absence analyses. Later analysis placed DRB1 highest and HLA-C lowest in TCR association rates, which differed by HLA locus.

The sample was PBMCs. This TCR was sampled from a woman aged 55 to 70 in good health and CMV-seronegative.

This chain's CDR3 is CASSHGLGHVEAFF. CDR3 in DNA: TGCGCCAGCAGCCACGGCCTCGGACACGTTGAAGCTTTCTTT. The chain is built from TRBV5-1 and TRBJ1-1; tentative D call: TRBD1 (5 bases). The CDR3 contains 14 residues. The V end was cut by 4 bases, the J end by 7 bases, with 17 bases between. Germline V gene lookup returns CDR1 SGHRS and CDR2 YFSETQ.